A selection of T cell receptor beta chains follows, all from one sample in a study of cytomegalovirus exposure and HLA in healthy donors. Profiled with immunoSEQ multiplex PCR; TCRdb holds only in-frame clones, not every one. The sample contains some 130,000 clones, about four fifths of which appear only once. The material sequenced was PBMCs. The receptors were gathered from a middle-aged woman in good health and CMV-seronegative. The CDR3 runs from the conserved cysteine through the conserved F or W. The D gene is left open where the match is weak. Clone size is not always given. Where it is, it says once, few, many or a class for expanded clones.

D gene	V gene	J gene	clone size	CDR3 protein	CDR3 DNA
.	TRBV4-2	TRBJ1-4	.	CASSPSVEGYEKLFF	TGTGCCAGCAGCCCCTCAGTGGAGGGTTATGAAAAACTGTTTTTT
.	TRBV6-1	TRBJ1-2	.	CASSDWGGRTYGYTF	TGTGCCAGCAGTGATTGGGGGGGGCGAACCTATGGCTACACCTTC
.	TRBV5-4	TRBJ1-1	.	CASSEATGNTEAFF	TGTGCCAGCAGCGAGGCCACAGGGAACACTGAAGCTTTCTTT
TRBD1	TRBV19	TRBJ1-4	.	CASSPRGLSEKLFF	TGTGCCAGTAGCCCCAGGGGGCTGAGTGAAAAACTGTTTTTT
.	TRBV5-3	TRBJ2-7	.	CARSLVTVDTIYEQYF	TGTGCCAGAAGCTTGGTGACAGTTGACACGATCTACGAGCAGTACTTC
TRBD2	TRBV7-3	TRBJ2-7	.	CASSPGLDSYEQYF	TGTGCCAGCAGCCCCGGACTAGACTCCTACGAGCAGTACTTC
.	TRBV4-3	TRBJ2-6	.	CASSQEYGGTGANVLTF	TGCGCCAGCAGCCAAGAATATGGGGGGACTGGGGCCAACGTCCTGACTTTC
TRBD2	TRBV11-2	TRBJ2-1	once	CASSSLGTSGSSYNEQFF	TGTGCCAGCAGCTCCCTTGGGACTAGCGGGAGCTCCTACAATGAGCAGTTCTTC
TRBD1	TRBV10-2	TRBJ1-5	.	CASSSTGWYSNQPQHF	TGCGCCAGCAGTTCGACAGGGTGGTATAGCAATCAGCCCCAGCATTTT
TRBD2	TRBV19	TRBJ2-1	.	CATEAGAGHNEQFF	TGTGCCACCGAAGCGGGAGCCGGACACAATGAGCAGTTCTTC
.	TRBV7-9	TRBJ1-4	once	CASRREGGTTNEKLFF	TGTGCCAGCAGGAGAGAGGGCGGAACAACTAATGAAAAACTGTTTTTT
.	TRBV9	TRBJ1-5	.	CASSVGTARGWPQHF	TGTGCCAGCAGCGTCGGGACGGCCAGGGGATGGCCCCAGCATTTT
.	TRBV25-1	TRBJ2-1	.	CASSERGHSSYNEQFF	TGTGCCAGCAGTGAAAGGGGACACTCCTCCTACAATGAGCAGTTCTTC
.	TRBV6-6	TRBJ1-2	.	CASSYSQGRDGYTF	TGTGCCAGCAGTTACTCGCAGGGAAGGGATGGCTACACCTTC
.	TRBV19	TRBJ1-1	.	CASSLFVNTEAFF	TGTGCCAGTAGTCTATTTGTGAACACTGAAGCTTTCTTT
TRBD1	TRBV27	TRBJ1-5	few	CASSHGTGTGQPQHF	TGTGCCAGCAGTCATGGGACAGGGACAGGTCAGCCCCAGCATTTT
TRBD2	TRBV4-3	TRBJ2-1	.	CASSQDRAGGSSYNEQFF	TGCGCCAGCAGCCAAGATAGAGCGGGAGGGAGCTCCTACAATGAGCAGTTCTTC
.	TRBV28	TRBJ1-4	.	CASSLRLGNEKLFF	TGTGCCAGCAGTTTAAGACTTGGTAATGAAAAACTGTTTTTT
.	TRBV7-6	TRBJ2-7	few	CASSAISYEQYF	TGTGCCAGCAGCGCGATCTCCTACGAGCAGTACTTC
.	TRBV6-6	TRBJ1-2	once	CASSFSTRNYGYTF	TGTGCCAGCAGTTTCTCGACACGTAACTATGGCTACACCTTC
TRBD1	TRBV15	TRBJ1-2	.	CATSRRDSPYGYTF	TGTGCCACCAGCAGGAGGGACAGCCCGTATGGCTACACCTTC
TRBD1	TRBV10-2	TRBJ1-1	.	CASRQGGGTEAFF	TGCGCCAGCAGGCAGGGGGGAGGCACTGAAGCTTTCTTT
.	TRBV10-3	TRBJ1-5	.	CAISESGGQPQHF	TGTGCCATCAGTGAGTCTGGGGGGCAGCCCCAGCATTTT
.	TRBV4-2	TRBJ2-7	few	CASSQDPASSYEQYF	TGTGCCAGCAGCCAAGATCCCGCTAGCTCCTACGAGCAGTACTTC